This entry describes one T cell receptor beta chain. Distinct nucleotide sequences in the sample also encode this CDR3. This record belongs to a study of blood T cell repertoires in COVID-19. Study-level information: Samples came from the United States, Italy and Spain, spanning acute and convalescent COVID-19. PBMCs, B-cell-depleted T cells, or T cells were the source of the cDNA or gDNA that made up the material.

In the study's own analysis: The authors estimated nucleated cell counts from reference gene primer amplification. Produced via immunoSEQ multiplex PCR; TCRdb's table is partial and in-frame only. D and trimming come from the DNA, and the V and J calls and clone size come from that table. The profile shows about 250,000 clones, roughly 87% of them singletons. The sequence was collected from a woman younger than 45 with acute or convalescent COVID-19. Sequenced material: peripheral blood.

The CDR3 here is CASSGQGRYNEQFF. CDR3 bases: TGTGCCAGCAGCGGACAGGGCAGGTACAATGAGCAGTTCTTC. The chain uses TRBV11-2 and TRBJ2-1; 8 bases line up with TRBD1. This CDR3 comprises 14 residues. V trimming: 5 bases; J trimming: 4 bases; junction bases outside the gene matches: 4. The germline V gene has CDR1 SGHAT and CDR2 FQNNGV.